Listed below are T cell receptor beta chains from one sample, sequenced in a study of cytomegalovirus exposure and HLA in healthy donors. The data were produced by immunoSEQ multiplex PCR, yet TCRdb's version contains in-frame clones alone and is incomplete. The table has about 160,000 clones, 71% seen once. The specimen was PBMCs. All receptors come from a woman in her twenties or thirties in good health and CMV-seronegative. CDR3s include the opening cysteine and the closing phenylalanine or tryptophan. A D gene is named only where the DNA matches it firmly. Clone size, where shown, is once, few, many, or a class for clones that have expanded.

clone_size	v_call	j_call	d_call	cdr3_length	cdr3_aa	cdr3_nt
NA	TRBV4-3	TRBJ2-2	TRBD2	18	CASSQDWGGRAITGELFF	TGCGCCAGCAGCCAAGATTGGGGCGGGAGGGCGATCACCGGGGAGCTGTTTTTT
NA	TRBV2	TRBJ2-5	TRBD2	15	CASRGGLSRRVTQYF	TGTGCCAGCAGGGGGGGACTATCGCGGCGGGTGACCCAGTACTTC
NA	TRBV6-5	TRBJ1-1	NA	13	CASSYGGDTEAFF	TGTGCCAGCAGTTACGGAGGTGACACTGAAGCTTTCTTT
NA	TRBV5-4	TRBJ1-3	NA	13	CASSLAPGNTIYF	TGTGCCAGCAGCTTGGCTCCGGGAAACACCATATATTTT
NA	TRBV11-3	TRBJ2-1	NA	15	CASSFLGSSYNEQFF	TGTGCCAGCAGCTTCCTGGGGAGCTCCTACAATGAGCAGTTCTTC
NA	TRBV6-5	TRBJ2-2	TRBD1	15	CASSYRTGEAGELFF	TGTGCCAGCAGCTACCGGACAGGGGAGGCCGGGGAGCTGTTTTTT
NA	TRBV28	TRBJ2-7	NA	16	CASTLGGDAPPYEQYF	TGTGCCAGCACCCTAGGGGGGGACGCTCCGCCCTACGAGCAGTACTTC
NA	TRBV7-3	TRBJ2-1	NA	15	CASSFFSGSYNEQFF	TGTGCCAGCAGCTTTTTTAGCGGTTCCTACAATGAGCAGTTCTTC
NA	TRBV5-1	TRBJ1-3	TRBD1	14	CASSPGQAGNTIYF	TGCGCCAGCAGCCCGGGACAGGCTGGAAACACCATATATTTT
NA	TRBV11-1	TRBJ2-5	NA	14	CASSLARARETQYF	TGTGCCAGCAGCTTAGCGCGAGCTCGTGAGACCCAGTACTTC
NA	TRBV5-5	TRBJ1-1	NA	14	CASSLDSRGAEAFF	TGTGCCAGCAGTTTGGACAGCCGGGGGGCTGAAGCTTTCTTT
NA	TRBV27	TRBJ2-4	TRBD2	16	CASSTTTSGRSHIQYF	TGTGCCAGCAGCACCACCACTAGCGGGAGGAGCCACATTCAGTACTTC
few	TRBV5-1	TRBJ1-2	NA	13	CASSLNENYGYTF	TGCGCCAGCAGCTTGAACGAGAACTATGGCTACACCTTC
NA	TRBV5-1	TRBJ2-4	NA	16	CASSARDPLAKNIQYF	TGCGCCAGCAGCGCGCGGGACCCTCTAGCCAAAAACATTCAGTACTTC
NA	TRBV10-3	TRBJ2-7	NA	14	CAIRNRDTNYEQYF	TGTGCCATCAGGAACCGGGACACAAACTACGAGCAGTACTTC
NA	TRBV29-1	TRBJ1-2	NA	14	CSVETGHPNYGYTF	TGCAGCGTTGAGACGGGACATCCTAACTATGGCTACACCTTC
once	TRBV7-9	TRBJ2-3	TRBD2	15	CASSLGGGTTDTQYF	TGTGCCAGCAGCTTAGGGGGAGGGACCACAGATACGCAGTATTTT
few	TRBV7-2	TRBJ2-2	TRBD2	14	CASSQTSATGELFF	TGTGCCAGCAGCCAGACTAGCGCGACCGGGGAGCTGTTTTTT
NA	TRBV5-4	TRBJ2-2	NA	15	CASSAGTYRTGELFF	TGTGCCAGCAGCGCCGGGACATATCGAACCGGGGAGCTGTTTTTT
NA	TRBV19	TRBJ1-2	TRBD1	13	CASSIGQGKSYLF	TGTGCCAGTAGTATAGGACAGGGGAAAAGCTATCTCTTC
few	TRBV4-3	TRBJ2-7	NA	14	CASSQGGLSYEQYF	TGCGCCAGCAGCCAAGGTGGACTCTCCTACGAGCAGTACTTC
NA	TRBV25-1	TRBJ2-7	NA	13	CASSGTEHYEQYF	TGTGCCAGCAGTGGGACAGAACACTACGAGCAGTACTTC
NA	TRBV15	TRBJ1-1	NA	13	CATSRDSSAEAFF	TGTGCCACCAGCAGAGATAGCAGTGCCGAAGCTTTCTTT
NA	TRBV5-1	TRBJ2-5	TRBD2	15	CASSSGLAGLETQYF	TGCGCCAGCAGCTCGGGACTAGCGGGATTGGAGACCCAGTACTTC
once	TRBV7-3	TRBJ2-6	NA	16	CASSFSGLSGANVLTF	TGTGCCAGCAGCTTCTCAGGGTTGTCTGGGGCCAACGTCCTGACTTTC